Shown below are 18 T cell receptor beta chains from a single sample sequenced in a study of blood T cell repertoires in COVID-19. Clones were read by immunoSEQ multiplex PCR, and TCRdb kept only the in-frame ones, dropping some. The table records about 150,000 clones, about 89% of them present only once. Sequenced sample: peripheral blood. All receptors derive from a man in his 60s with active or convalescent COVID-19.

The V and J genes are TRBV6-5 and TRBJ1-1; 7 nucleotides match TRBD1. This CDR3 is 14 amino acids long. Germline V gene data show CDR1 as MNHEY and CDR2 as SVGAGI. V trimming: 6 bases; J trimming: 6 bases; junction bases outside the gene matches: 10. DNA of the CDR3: TGTGCCAGCAGAACGGACAGGACGGTCGCTGAAGCTTTCTTT. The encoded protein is CASRTDRTVAEAFF.

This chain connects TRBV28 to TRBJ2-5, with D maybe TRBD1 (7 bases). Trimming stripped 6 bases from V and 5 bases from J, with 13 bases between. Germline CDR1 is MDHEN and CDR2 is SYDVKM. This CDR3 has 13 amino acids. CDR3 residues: CASRSGGSETQYF. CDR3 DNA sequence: TGTGCCAGCAGGTCAGGGGGGAGCGAGACCCAGTACTTC.

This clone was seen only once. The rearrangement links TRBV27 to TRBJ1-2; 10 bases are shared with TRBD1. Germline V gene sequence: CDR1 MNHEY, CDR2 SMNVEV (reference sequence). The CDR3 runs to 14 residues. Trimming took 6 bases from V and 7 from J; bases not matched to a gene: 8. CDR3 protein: CASRFDRGQGGYTF. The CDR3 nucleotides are TGTGCCAGCAGATTCGACAGGGGGCAGGGTGGCTACACCTTC.

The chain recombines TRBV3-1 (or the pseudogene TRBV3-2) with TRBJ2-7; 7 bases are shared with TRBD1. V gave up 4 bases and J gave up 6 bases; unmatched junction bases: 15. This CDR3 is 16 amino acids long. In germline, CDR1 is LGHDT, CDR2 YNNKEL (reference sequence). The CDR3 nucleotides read TGTGCCAGCAGCCCCCGCAGCGATGGCAGGGGGTCCGAGCAGTACTTC. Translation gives CASSPRSDGRGSEQYF.

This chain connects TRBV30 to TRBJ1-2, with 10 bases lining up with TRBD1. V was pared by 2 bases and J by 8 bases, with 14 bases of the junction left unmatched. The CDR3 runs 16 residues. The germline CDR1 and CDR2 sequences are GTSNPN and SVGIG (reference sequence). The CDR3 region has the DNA TGTGCCTGGAGTATTGGGGCCTCGACAGGGGGCGAGGGCTACACCTTC. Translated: CAWSIGASTGGEGYTF.

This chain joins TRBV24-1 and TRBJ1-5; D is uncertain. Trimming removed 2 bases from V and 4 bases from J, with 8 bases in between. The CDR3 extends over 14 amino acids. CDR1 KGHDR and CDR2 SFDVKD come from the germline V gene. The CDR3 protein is CATSDWRVNQPQHF. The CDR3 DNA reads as TGTGCCACCAGTGATTGGAGGGTAAATCAGCCCCAGCATTTT.

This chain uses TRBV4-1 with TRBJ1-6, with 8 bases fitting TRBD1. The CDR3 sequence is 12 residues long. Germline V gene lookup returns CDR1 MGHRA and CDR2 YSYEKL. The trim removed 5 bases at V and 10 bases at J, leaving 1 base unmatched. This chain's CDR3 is CASSDRGSPLHF. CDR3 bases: TGCGCCAGCAGCGACAGGGGATCACCCCTCCACTTT.

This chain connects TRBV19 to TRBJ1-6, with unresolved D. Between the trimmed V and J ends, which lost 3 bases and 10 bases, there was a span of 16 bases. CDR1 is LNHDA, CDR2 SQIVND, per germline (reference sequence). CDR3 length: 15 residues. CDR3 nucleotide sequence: TGTGCCAGTAGTATCCCACCCAGTTTCTTCTCACCCCTCCACTTT. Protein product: CASSIPPSFFSPLHF.

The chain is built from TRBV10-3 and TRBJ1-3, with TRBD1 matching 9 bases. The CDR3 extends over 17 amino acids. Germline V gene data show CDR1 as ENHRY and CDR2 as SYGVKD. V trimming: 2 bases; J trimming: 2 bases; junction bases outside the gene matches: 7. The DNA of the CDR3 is TGTGCCATCAGTGAGGGAGGATGGACAGGGGCTGGAAACACCATATATTTT. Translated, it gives CAISEGGWTGAGNTIYF.

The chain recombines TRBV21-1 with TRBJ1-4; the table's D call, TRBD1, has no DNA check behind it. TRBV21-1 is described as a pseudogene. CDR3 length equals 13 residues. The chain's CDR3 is CASHRGDNEKLFF. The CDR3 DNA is TGTGCCAGCCATAGAGGGGACAACGAAAAACTGTTTTTT.

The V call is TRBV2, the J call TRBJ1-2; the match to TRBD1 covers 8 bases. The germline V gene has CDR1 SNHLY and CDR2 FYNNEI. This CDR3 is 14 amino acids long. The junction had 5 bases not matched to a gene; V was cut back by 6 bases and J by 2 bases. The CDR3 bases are TGTGCCAGCAGGGTGGGACAGGCAAACTATGGCTACACCTTC. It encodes CASRVGQANYGYTF.

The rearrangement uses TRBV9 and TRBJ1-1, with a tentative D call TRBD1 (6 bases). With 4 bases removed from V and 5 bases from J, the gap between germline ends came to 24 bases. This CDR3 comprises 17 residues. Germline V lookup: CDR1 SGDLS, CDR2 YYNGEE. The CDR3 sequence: CASSPRSTRGGKTEAFF. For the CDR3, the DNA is TGTGCCAGCAGCCCGCGATCGACGAGGGGGGGAAAGACTGAAGCTTTCTTT.

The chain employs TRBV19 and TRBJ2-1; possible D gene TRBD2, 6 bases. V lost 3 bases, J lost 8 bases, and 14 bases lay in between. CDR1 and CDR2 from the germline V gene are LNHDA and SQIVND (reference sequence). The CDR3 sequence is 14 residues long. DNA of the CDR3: TGTGCCAGTAGTATTAACGGGAGATCCGATGAGCAGTTCTTC. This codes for CASSINGRSDEQFF.

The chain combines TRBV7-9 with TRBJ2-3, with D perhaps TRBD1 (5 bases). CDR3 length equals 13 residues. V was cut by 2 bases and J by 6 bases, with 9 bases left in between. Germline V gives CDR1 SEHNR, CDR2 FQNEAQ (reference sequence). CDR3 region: CASSLTGDDTQYF. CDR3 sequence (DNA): TGTGCCAGCAGCTTAACAGGTGACGATACGCAGTATTTT. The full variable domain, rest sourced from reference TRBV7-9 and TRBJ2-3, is DTGVSQNPRHKITKRGQNVTFRCDPISEHNRLYWYRQTLGQGPEFLTYFQNEAQLEKSRLLSDRFSAERPKGSFSTLEIQRTEQGDSAMYLCASSLTGDDTQYFGPGTRLTVL.

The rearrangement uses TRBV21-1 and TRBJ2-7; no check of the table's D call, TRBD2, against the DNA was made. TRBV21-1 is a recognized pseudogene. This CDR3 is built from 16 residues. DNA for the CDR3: TGTGCCAGCAGCAAAGGACTAGCGGGGGAGAACTACGAGCAGTACTTC. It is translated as CASSKGLAGENYEQYF.

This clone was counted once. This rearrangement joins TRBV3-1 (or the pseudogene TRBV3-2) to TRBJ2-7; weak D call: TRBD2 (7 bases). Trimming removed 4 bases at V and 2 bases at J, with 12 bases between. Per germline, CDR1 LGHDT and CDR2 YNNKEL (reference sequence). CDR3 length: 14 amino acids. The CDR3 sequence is CASSRQGTTYEQYF. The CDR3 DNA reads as TGTGCCAGCAGCCGGCAGGGGACTACCTACGAGCAGTACTTC.

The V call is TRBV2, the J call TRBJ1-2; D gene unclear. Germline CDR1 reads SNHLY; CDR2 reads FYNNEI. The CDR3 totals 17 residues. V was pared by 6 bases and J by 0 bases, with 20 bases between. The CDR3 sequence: CASSVDTRDLPNYGYTF. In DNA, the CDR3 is TGTGCCAGCAGCGTAGACACGCGAGACCTCCCTAACTATGGCTACACCTTC. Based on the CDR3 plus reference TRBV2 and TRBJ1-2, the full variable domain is EPEVTQTPSHQVTQMGQEVILRCVPISNHLYFYWYRQILGQKVEFLVSFYNNEISEKSEIFDDQFSVERPDGSNFTLKIRSTKLEDSAMYFCASSVDTRDLPNYGYTFGSGTRLTVV.

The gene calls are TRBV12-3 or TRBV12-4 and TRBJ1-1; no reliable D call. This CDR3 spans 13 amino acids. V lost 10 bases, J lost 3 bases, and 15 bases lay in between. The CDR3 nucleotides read TGTGCCACCACCCTTGCGCTTGACACTGAAGCTTTCTTT. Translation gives CATTLALDTEAFF.